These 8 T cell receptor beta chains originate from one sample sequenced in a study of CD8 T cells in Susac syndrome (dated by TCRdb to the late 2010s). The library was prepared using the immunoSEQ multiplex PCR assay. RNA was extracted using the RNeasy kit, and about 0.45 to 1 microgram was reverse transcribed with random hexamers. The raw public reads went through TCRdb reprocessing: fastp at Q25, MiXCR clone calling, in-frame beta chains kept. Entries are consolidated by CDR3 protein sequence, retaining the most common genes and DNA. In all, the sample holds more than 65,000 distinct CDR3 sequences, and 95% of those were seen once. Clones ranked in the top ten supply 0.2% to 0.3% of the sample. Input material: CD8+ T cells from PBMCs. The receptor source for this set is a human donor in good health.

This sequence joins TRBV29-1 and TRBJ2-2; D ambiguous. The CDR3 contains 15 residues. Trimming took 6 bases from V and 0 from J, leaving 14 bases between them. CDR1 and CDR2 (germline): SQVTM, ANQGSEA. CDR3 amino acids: CSVKGSMANTGELFF. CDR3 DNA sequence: TGCAGCGTAAAAGGCTCGATGGCGAACACCGGGGAGCTGTTTTTT.

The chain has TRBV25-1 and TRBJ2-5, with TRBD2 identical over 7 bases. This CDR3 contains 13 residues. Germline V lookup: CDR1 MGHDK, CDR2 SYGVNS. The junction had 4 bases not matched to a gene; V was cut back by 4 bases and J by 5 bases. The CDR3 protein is CASSATSVETQYF. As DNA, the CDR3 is TGTGCCAGCAGTGCCACTAGCGTGGAGACCCAGTACTTC.

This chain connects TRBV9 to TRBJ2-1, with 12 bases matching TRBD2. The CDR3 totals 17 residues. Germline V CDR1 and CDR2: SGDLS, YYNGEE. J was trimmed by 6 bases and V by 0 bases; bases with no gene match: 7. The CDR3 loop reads CASSVGLAGGPINEQFF. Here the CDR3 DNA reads TGTGCCAGCAGCGTAGGGCTAGCGGGGGGGCCGATCAATGAGCAGTTCTTC.

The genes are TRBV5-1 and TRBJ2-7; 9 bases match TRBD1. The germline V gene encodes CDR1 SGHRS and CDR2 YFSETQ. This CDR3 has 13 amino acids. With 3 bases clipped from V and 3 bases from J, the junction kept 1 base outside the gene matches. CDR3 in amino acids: CASSSDRGYEQYF. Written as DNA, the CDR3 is TGCGCCAGCAGCTCGGACAGGGGCTACGAGCAGTACTTC.

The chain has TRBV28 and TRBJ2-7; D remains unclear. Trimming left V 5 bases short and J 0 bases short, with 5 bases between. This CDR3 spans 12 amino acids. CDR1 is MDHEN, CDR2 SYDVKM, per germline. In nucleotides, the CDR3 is TGTGCCAGCAGTCCGAGCTCCTACGAGCAGTACGTC. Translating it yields CASSPSSYEQYV.

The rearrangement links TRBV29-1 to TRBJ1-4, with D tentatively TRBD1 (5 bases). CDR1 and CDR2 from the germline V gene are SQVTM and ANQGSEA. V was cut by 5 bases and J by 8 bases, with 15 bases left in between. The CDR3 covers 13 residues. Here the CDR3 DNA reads TGCAGCGTTCAACCTCGGGGGGGAGAAAAACTGTTTTTT. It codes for CSVQPRGGEKLFF.

The CDR3 sequence is CASSQGPTYEQYF. CDR3 bases: TGTGCCAGCAGCCAGGGCCCTACCTACGAGCAGTACTTC. The chain combines TRBV3-1 with TRBJ2-7; D not resolved. The CDR3 is made up of 13 amino acids. The V end was cut by 3 bases, the J end by 2 bases, with 8 bases between. CDR1 and CDR2 (germline): LGHDT, YNNKEL (reference sequence).

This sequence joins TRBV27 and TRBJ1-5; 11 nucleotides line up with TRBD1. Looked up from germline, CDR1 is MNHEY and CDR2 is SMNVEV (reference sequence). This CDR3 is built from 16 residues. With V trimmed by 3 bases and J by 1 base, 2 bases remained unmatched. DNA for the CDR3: TGTGCCAGCAGTTTTGGACAGGGGGCGAGCAATCAGCCCCAGCATTTT. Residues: CASSFGQGASNQPQHF.